This is a list of T cell receptor beta chains from one sample in a study of shared clonotypes between healthy human individuals. Libraries were prepared by immunoSEQ multiplex PCR; TCRdb keeps only in-frame clonotypes and omits some of them. This table has about 1.5 million clones, 98% appearing once. The sample was naive CD4+ T cells sorted from blood. These receptors originate from a man under 40 in good health. The CDR3 runs from the conserved cysteine through the conserved F or W. A D gene is named only where the DNA matches it firmly. A row's size may be missing; if present it is once, few, many or a size class.

CDR3aa: CASSPPTLVSYNEQFF
CDR3nt: TGTGCCAGCAGCCCCCCGACCCTCGTATCCTACAATGAGCAGTTCTTC
v_gene: TRBV7-2
j_gene: TRBJ2-1
d_gene: .
abundance: .

CDR3aa: CASSIDSDRGYEQYF
CDR3nt: TGTGCCAGTAGTATAGATTCGGACAGGGGCTACGAGCAGTACTTC
v_gene: TRBV19
j_gene: TRBJ2-7
d_gene: TRBD1
abundance: .

CDR3aa: CASSTPGGTQYF
CDR3nt: TGTGCCAGCAGTACCCCTGGTGGGACCCAGTACTTC
v_gene: TRBV6-5
j_gene: TRBJ2-5
d_gene: .
abundance: .

CDR3aa: CATPTGRTGELFF
CDR3nt: TGTGCCACCCCTACCGGGAGAACCGGGGAGCTGTTTTTT
v_gene: TRBV9
j_gene: TRBJ2-2
d_gene: .
abundance: .

CDR3aa: CASSGAGTGSPVSRGYTF
CDR3nt: TGTGCCAGCAGTGGGGCCGGGACAGGGTCACCTGTATCTCGTGGCTACACCTTC
v_gene: TRBV6-1
j_gene: TRBJ1-2
d_gene: TRBD1
abundance: .

CDR3aa: CASSLMGLAGDGHNEQFF
CDR3nt: TGTGCCAGCAGTTTAATGGGACTAGCGGGCGATGGGCACAATGAGCAGTTCTTC
v_gene: TRBV28
j_gene: TRBJ2-1
d_gene: TRBD2
abundance: .

CDR3aa: CASSPRTGNYNEQFF
CDR3nt: TGCGCCAGCAGCCCACGGACAGGGAATTACAATGAGCAGTTCTTC
v_gene: TRBV5-1
j_gene: TRBJ2-1
d_gene: TRBD1
abundance: .

CDR3aa: CASSNTPNTEAFF
CDR3nt: TGCGCCAGCAGTAATACACCGAACACTGAAGCTTTCTTT
v_gene: TRBV10-2
j_gene: TRBJ1-1
d_gene: .
abundance: once

CDR3aa: CASSSLTGELFF
CDR3nt: TGTGCCAGCAGCTCACTCACCGGGGAGCTGTTTTTT
v_gene: TRBV7-9
j_gene: TRBJ2-2
d_gene: .
abundance: .

CDR3aa: CASSSDTRGDQPQHF
CDR3nt: TGTGCCAGCAGTTCCGACACTCGGGGGGATCAGCCCCAGCATTTT
v_gene: TRBV28
j_gene: TRBJ1-5
d_gene: .
abundance: .

CDR3aa: CASSLTSGMDHYNEQFF
CDR3nt: TGTGCCAGCAGCTTGACTAGCGGGATGGACCACTACAATGAGCAGTTCTTC
v_gene: TRBV7-9
j_gene: TRBJ2-1
d_gene: TRBD2
abundance: .

CDR3aa: CASSSVYEQYF
CDR3nt: TGTGCCAGCAGTTCGGTGTACGAGCAGTACTTC
v_gene: TRBV28
j_gene: TRBJ2-7
d_gene: .
abundance: .

CDR3aa: CASRLKASNYGYTF
CDR3nt: TGTGCCAGCAGGTTGAAGGCCTCTAACTATGGCTACACCTTC
v_gene: TRBV13
j_gene: TRBJ1-2
d_gene: .
abundance: once

CDR3aa: CASSAKGRNTEAFF
CDR3nt: TGCGCCAGCAGTGCGAAGGGCCGGAACACTGAAGCTTTCTTT
v_gene: TRBV10-1
j_gene: TRBJ1-1
d_gene: .
abundance: .

CDR3aa: CASSLRGAPRDEQYF
CDR3nt: TGTGCCAGCAGCCTAAGGGGCGCGCCAAGAGATGAGCAGTACTTC
v_gene: TRBV5-6
j_gene: TRBJ2-7
d_gene: .
abundance: .

CDR3aa: CASSRDRNMNTEAFF
CDR3nt: TGTGCCAGCAGTCGGGACCGAAATATGAACACTGAAGCTTTCTTT
v_gene: TRBV27
j_gene: TRBJ1-1
d_gene: .
abundance: .

CDR3aa: CASSTMTGLAEETQYF
CDR3nt: TGCGCCAGCAGCACTATGACGGGACTAGCGGAAGAGACCCAGTACTTC
v_gene: TRBV5-1
j_gene: TRBJ2-5
d_gene: TRBD2
abundance: .

CDR3aa: CASTTGGSSYEQYF
CDR3nt: TGTGCCAGCACCACGGGCGGGAGTTCCTACGAGCAGTACTTC
v_gene: TRBV6-6
j_gene: TRBJ2-7
d_gene: TRBD2
abundance: .

CDR3aa: CAISEPGSTDTQYF
CDR3nt: TGTGCCATCAGTGAGCCTGGCAGCACAGATACGCAGTATTTT
v_gene: TRBV10-3
j_gene: TRBJ2-3
d_gene: .
abundance: .

CDR3aa: CASSRGSNQPQHF
CDR3nt: TGTGCCAGCTCACGAGGTAGCAATCAGCCCCAGCATTTT
v_gene: TRBV18
j_gene: TRBJ1-5
d_gene: .
abundance: .